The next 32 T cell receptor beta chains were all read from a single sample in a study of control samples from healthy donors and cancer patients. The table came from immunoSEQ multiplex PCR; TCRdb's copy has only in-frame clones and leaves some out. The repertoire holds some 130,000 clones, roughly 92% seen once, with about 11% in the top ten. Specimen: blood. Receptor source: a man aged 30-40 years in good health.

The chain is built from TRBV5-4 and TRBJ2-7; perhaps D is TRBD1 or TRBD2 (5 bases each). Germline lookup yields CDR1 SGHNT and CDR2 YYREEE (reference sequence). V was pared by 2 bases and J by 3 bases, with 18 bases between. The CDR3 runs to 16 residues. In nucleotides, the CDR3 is TGTGCCAGCAGCTTTAGATCCGGGACGGCAGACTACGAGCAGTACTTC. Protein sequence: CASSFRSGTADYEQYF.

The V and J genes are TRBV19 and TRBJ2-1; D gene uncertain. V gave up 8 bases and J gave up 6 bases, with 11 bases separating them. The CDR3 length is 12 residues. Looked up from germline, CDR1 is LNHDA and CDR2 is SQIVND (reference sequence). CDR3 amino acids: CASCDSLNEQFF. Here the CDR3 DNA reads TGTGCCAGTTGCGACTCCCTCAATGAGCAGTTCTTC.

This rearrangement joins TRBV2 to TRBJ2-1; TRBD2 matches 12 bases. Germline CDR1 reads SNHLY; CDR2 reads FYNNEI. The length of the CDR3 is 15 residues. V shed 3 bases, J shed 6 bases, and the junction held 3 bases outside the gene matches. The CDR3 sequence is CASSETSGRFNEQFF. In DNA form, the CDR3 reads TGTGCCAGCAGTGAGACTAGCGGGAGATTCAATGAGCAGTTCTTC.

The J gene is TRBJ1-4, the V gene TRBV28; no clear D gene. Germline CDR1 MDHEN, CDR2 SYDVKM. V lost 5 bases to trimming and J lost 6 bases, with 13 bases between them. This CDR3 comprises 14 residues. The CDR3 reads CASSRSFGDEKLFF. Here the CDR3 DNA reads TGTGCCAGCAGTCGTAGCTTCGGGGATGAAAAACTGTTTTTT.

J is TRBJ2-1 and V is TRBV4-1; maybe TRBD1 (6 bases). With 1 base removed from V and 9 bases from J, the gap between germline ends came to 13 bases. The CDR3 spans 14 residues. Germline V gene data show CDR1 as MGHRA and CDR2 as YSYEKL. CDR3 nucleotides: TGCGCCAGCAGCCAAGTTGTGACAGGCGGTGAGCAGTTCTTC. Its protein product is CASSQVVTGGEQFF.

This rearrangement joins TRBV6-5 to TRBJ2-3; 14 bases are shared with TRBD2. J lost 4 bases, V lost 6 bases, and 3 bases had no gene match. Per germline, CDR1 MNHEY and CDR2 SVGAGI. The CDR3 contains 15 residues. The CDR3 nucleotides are TGTGCCAGCAGGGGGACTAGCGGGAGTCCAGATACGCAGTATTTT. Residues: CASRGTSGSPDTQYF.

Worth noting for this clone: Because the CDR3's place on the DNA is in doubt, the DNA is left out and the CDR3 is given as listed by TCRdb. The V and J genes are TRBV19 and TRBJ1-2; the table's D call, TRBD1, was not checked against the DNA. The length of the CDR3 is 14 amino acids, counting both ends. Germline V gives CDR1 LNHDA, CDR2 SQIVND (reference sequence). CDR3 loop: CASTSVGTGGGYTF.

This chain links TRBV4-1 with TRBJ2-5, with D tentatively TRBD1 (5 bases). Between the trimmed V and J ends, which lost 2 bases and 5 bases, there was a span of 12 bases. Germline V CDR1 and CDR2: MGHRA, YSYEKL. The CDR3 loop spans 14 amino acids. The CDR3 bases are TGCGCCAGCAGCCAATGGACACAAGGGGAGACCCAGTACTTC. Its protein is CASSQWTQGETQYF.

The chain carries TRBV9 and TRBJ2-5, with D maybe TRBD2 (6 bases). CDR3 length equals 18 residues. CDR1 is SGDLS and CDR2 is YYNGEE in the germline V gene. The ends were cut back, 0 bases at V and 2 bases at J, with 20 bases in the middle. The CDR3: CASSVATSMAGRQETQYF. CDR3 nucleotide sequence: TGTGCCAGCAGCGTAGCTACCTCGATGGCAGGGAGGCAAGAGACCCAGTACTTC.

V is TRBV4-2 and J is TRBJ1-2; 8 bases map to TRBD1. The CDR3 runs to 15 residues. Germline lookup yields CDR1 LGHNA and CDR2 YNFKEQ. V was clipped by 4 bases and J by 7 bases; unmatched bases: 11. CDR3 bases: TGTGCCAGCAGCCCGGACAGGGACTTTCGACGTGGCTACACCTTC. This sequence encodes CASSPDRDFRRGYTF.

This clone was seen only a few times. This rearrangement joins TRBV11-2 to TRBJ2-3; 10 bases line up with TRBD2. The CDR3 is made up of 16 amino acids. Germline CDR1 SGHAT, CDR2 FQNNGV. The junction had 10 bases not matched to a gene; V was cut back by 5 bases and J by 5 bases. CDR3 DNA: TGTGCCAGCAGCAGTACCTCTAGCGGGAGTGGAGATACGCAGTATTTT. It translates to CASSSTSSGSGDTQYF.

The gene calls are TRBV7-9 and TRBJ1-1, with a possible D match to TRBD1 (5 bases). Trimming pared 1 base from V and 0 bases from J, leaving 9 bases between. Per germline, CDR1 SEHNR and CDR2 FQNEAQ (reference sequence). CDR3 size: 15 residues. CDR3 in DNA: TGTGCCAGCAGCTTAGTATCGGGGGTGAACACTGAAGCTTTCTTT. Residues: CASSLVSGVNTEAFF.

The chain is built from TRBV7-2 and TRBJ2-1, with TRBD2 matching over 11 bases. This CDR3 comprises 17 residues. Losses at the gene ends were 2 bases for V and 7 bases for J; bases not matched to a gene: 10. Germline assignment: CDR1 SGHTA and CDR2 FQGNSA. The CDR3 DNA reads TGTGCCAGCAGCTTAAGATCCCCGGGACTAGCGGAAAATGAGCAGTTCTTC. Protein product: CASSLRSPGLAENEQFF. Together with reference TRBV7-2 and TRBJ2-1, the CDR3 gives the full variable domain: GAGVSQSPSNKVTEKGKDVELRCDPISGHTALYWYRQSLGQGLEFLIYFQGNSAPDKSGLPSDRFSAERTGGSVSTLTIQRTQQEDSAVYLCASSLRSPGLAENEQFFGPGTRLTVL.

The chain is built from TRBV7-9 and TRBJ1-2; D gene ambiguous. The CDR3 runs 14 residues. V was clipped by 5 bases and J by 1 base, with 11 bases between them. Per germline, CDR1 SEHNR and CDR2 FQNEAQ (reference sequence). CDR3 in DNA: TGTGCCAGCAGCCCGCTGACCTATAACTATGGCTACACCTTC. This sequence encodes CASSPLTYNYGYTF. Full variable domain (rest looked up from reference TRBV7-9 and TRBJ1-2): DTGVSQNPRHKITKRGQNVTFRCDPISEHNRLYWYRQTLGQGPEFLTYFQNEAQLEKSRLLSDRFSAERPKGSFSTLEIQRTEQGDSAMYLCASSPLTYNYGYTFGSGTRLTVV.

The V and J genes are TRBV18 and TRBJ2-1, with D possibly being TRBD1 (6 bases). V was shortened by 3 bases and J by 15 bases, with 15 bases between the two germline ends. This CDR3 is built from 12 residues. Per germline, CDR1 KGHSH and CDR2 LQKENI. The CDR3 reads CASSPGGSGPFF. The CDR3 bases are TGTGCCAGCTCACCTGGGGGCAGTGGGCCGTTCTTC.

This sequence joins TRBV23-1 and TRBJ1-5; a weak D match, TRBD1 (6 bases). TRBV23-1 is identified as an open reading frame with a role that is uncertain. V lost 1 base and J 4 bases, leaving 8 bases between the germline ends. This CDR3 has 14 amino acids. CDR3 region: CASSQYTGNQPQHF. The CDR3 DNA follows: TGCGCCAGCAGTCAATACACAGGGAATCAGCCCCAGCATTTT.

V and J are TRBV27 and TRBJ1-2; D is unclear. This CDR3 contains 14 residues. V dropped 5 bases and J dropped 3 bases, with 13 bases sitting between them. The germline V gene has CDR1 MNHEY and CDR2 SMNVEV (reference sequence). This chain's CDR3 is CASSPLGPYYGYTF. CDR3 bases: TGTGCCAGCAGTCCGTTGGGCCCATACTATGGCTACACCTTC.

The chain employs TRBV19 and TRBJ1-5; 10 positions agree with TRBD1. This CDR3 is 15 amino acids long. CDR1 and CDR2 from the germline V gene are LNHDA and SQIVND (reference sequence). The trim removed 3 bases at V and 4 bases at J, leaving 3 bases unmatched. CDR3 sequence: CASSIDRGRNQPQHF. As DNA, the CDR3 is TGTGCCAGTAGTATTGACAGGGGGCGAAATCAGCCCCAGCATTTT. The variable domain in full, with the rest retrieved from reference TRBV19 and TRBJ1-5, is DGGITQSPKYLFRKEGQNVTLSCEQNLNHDAMYWYRQDPGQGLRLIYYSQIVNDFQKGDIAEGYSVSREKKESFPLTVTSAQKNPTAFYLCASSIDRGRNQPQHFGDGTRLSIL.

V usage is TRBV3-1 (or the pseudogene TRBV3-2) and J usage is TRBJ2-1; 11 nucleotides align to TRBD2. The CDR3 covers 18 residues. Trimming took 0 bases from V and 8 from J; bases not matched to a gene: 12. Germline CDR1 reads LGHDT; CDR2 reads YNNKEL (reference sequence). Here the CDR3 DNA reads TGTGCCAGCAGCCAAGATCGAGTACTAGCGGGAGTCATTGATGAGCAGTTCTTC. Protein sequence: CASSQDRVLAGVIDEQFF.

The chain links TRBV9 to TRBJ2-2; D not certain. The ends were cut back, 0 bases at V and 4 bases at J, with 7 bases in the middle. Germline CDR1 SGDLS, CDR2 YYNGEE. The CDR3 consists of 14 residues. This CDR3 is CASSVAAGTGELFF. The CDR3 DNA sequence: TGTGCCAGCAGCGTAGCTGCCGGCACCGGGGAGCTGTTTTTT.

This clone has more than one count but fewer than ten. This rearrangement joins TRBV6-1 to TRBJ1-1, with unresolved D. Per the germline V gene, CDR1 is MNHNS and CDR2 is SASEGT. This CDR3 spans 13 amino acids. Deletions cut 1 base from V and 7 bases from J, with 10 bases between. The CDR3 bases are TGTGCCAGCAGTGAAGGAGAGCACCATGAAGCTTTCTTT. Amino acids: CASSEGEHHEAFF.

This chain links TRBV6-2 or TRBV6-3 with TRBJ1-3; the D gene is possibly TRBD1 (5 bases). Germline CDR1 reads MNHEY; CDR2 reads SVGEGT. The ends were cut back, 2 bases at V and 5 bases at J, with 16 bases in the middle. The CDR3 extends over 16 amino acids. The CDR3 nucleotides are TGTGCCAGCAGTTACCGATGGGGCAGGAAAAGAAACACCATATATTTT. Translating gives CASSYRWGRKRNTIYF.

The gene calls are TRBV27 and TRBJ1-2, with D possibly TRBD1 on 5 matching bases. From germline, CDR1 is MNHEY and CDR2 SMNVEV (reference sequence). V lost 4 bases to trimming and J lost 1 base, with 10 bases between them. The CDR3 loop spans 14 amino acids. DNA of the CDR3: TGTGCCAGCAGTTCGGGACTCCTTAACTATGGCTACACCTTC. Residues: CASSSGLLNYGYTF.

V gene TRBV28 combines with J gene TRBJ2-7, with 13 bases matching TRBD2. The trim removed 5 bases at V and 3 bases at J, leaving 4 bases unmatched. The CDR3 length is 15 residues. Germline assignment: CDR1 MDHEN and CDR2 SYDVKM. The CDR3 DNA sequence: TGTGCCAGCAGTAAGGGACTAGCGGGAAACTACGAGCAGTACTTC. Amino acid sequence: CASSKGLAGNYEQYF.

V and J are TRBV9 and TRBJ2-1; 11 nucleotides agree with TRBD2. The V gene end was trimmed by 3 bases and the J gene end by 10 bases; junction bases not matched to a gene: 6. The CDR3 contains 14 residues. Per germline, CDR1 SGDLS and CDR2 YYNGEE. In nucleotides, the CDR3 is TGTGCCAGCAGCGGGGGACTAGCGGTTTTGGAGCAGTTCTTC. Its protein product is CASSGGLAVLEQFF.

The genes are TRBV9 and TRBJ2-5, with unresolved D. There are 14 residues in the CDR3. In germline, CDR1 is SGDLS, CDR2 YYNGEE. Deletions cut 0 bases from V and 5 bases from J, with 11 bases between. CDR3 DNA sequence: TGTGCCAGCAGCGTAGCGGGTAGCATGGAGACCCAGTACTTC. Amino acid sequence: CASSVAGSMETQYF.

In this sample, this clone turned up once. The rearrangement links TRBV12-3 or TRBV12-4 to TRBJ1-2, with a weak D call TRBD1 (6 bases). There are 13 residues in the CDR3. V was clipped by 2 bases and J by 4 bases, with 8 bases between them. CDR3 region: CASSLQGTYGYTF. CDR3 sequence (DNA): TGTGCCAGCAGTTTACAGGGGACCTATGGCTACACCTTC.

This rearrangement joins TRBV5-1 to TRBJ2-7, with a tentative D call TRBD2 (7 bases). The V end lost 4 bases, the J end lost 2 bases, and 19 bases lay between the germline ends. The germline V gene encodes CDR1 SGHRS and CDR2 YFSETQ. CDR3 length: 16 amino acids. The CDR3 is CASSGGATKDPYEQYF. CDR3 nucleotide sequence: TGCGCCAGCAGCGGGGGGGCCACAAAAGATCCCTACGAGCAGTACTTC.

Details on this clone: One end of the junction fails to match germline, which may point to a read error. CDR3 nucleotide sequence: TGCGCCAGCGGGGACTCCTTCAATGAGCAGTTCTTC. Protein sequence: CASGDSFNEQFF. The chain is built from TRBV5-1 and TRBJ2-1; tentatively, D is TRBD2 (6 bases). Germline V lookup: CDR1 SGHRS, CDR2 YFSETQ. The CDR3 consists of 12 residues.

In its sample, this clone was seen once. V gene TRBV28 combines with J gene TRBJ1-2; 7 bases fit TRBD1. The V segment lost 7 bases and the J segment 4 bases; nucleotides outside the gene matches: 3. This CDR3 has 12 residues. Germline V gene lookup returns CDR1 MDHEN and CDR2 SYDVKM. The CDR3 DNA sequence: TGTGCCAGCACCCGGACAGGCTATGGCTACACCTTC. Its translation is CASTRTGYGYTF.

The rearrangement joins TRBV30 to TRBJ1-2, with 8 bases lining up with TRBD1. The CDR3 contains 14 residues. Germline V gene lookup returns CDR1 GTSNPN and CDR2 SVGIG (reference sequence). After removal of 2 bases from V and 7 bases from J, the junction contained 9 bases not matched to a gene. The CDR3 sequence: CAWSKQGDRVGYTF. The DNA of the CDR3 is TGTGCCTGGAGTAAACAGGGGGATCGGGTTGGCTACACCTTC. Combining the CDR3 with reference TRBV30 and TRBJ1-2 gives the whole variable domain SQTIHQWPATLVQPVGSPLSLECTVEGTSNPNLYWYRQAAGRGLQLLFYSVGIGQISSEVPQNLSASRPQDRQFILSSKKLLLSDSGFYLCAWSKQGDRVGYTFGSGTRLTVV.

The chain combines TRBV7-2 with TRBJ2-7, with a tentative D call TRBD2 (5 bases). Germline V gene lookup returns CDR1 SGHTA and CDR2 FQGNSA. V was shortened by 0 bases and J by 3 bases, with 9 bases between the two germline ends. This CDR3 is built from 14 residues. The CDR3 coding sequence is TGTGCCAGCAGCTTAGCCGTGGGAGACTACGAGCAGTACTTC. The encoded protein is CASSLAVGDYEQYF.